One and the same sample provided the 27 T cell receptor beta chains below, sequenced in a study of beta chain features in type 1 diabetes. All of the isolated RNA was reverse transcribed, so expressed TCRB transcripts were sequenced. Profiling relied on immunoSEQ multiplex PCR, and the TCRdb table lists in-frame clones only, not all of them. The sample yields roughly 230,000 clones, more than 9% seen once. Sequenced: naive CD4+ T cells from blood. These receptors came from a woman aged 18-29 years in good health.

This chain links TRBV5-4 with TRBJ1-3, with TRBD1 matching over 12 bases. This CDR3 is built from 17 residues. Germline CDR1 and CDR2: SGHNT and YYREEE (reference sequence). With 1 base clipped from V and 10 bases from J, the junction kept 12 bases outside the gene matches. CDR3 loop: CASSLPGTGTGGVTIYF. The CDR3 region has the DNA TGTGCCAGCAGCTTGCCGGGGACCGGGACAGGGGGCGTAACCATATATTTT.

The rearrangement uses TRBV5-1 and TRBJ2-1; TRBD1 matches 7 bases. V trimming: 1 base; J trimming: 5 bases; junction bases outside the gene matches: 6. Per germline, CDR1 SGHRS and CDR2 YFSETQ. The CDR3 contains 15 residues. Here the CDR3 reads CASSLSGQIDNEQFF. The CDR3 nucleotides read TGCGCCAGCAGCTTGTCGGGACAGATAGACAATGAGCAGTTCTTC.

The CDR3 sequence is CASRRDSPSGNTIYF. CDR3 bases: TGTGCCAGCAGACGGGACAGCCCCTCTGGAAACACCATATATTTT. This chain connects TRBV11-2 to TRBJ1-3, with TRBD1 identical over 7 bases. V was clipped by 6 bases and J by 0 bases; unmatched bases: 5. The CDR3 consists of 15 residues. Germline lookup yields CDR1 SGHAT and CDR2 FQNNGV.

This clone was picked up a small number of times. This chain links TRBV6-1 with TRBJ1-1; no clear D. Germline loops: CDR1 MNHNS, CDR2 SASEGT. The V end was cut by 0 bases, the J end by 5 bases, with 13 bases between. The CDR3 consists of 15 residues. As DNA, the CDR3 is TGTGCCAGCAGTGAAGCTGACGTGGGGAGAACTGAAGCTTTCTTT. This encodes CASSEADVGRTEAFF.

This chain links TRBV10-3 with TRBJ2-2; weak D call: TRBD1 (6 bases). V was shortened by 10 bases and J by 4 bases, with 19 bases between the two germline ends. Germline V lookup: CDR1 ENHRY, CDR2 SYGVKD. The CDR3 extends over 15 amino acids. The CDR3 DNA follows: TGTGCCACCCGCCTTGGGCAGGGGATCACCGGGGAGCTGTTTTTT. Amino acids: CATRLGQGITGELFF.

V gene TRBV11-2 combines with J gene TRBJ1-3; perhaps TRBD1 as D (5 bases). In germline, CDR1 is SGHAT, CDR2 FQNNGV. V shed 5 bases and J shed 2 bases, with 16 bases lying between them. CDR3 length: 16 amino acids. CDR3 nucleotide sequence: TGTGCCAGCAGCGCCCTGAGAGGCAGGGCTGGAAACACCATATATTTT. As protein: CASSALRGRAGNTIYF. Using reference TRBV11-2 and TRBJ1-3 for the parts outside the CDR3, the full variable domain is EAGVAQSPRYKIIEKRQSVAFWCNPISGHATLYWYQQILGQGPKLLIQFQNNGVVDDSQLPKDRFSAERLKGVDSTLKIQPAKLEDSAVYLCASSALRGRAGNTIYFGEGSWLTVV.

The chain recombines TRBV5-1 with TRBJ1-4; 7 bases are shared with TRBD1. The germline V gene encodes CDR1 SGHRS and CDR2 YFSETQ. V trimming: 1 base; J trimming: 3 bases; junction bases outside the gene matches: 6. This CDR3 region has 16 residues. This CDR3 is CASSLLGQASNEKLFF. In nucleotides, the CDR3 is TGCGCCAGCAGCTTGCTCGGACAGGCCTCTAATGAAAAACTGTTTTTT.

CDR3 loop: CASSLDRTGRDYGYTF. The CDR3 DNA follows: TGCGCCAGCAGCTTGGACAGGACAGGGAGAGACTATGGCTACACCTTC. The genes are TRBV5-1 and TRBJ1-2, with 8 bases fitting TRBD1. The V gene end was trimmed by 0 bases and the J gene end by 3 bases; junction bases not matched to a gene: 7. This CDR3 has 16 residues. Germline CDR1 reads SGHRS; CDR2 reads YFSETQ.

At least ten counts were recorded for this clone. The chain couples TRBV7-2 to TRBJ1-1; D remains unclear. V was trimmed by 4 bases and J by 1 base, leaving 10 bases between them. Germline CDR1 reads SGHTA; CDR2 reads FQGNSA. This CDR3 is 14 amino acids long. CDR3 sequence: CASSYNSRNTEAFF. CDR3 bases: TGTGCCAGCAGCTACAACAGTCGGAACACTGAAGCTTTCTTT.

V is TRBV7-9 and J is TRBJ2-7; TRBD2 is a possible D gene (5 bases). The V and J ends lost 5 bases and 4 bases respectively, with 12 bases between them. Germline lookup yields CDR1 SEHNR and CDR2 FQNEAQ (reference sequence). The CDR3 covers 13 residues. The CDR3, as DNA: TGTGCCAGCAGCCCAAGTACGGGGTACGAGCAGTACTTC. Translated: CASSPSTGYEQYF. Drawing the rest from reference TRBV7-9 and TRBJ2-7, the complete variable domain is DTGVSQNPRHKITKRGQNVTFRCDPISEHNRLYWYRQTLGQGPEFLTYFQNEAQLEKSRLLSDRFSAERPKGSFSTLEIQRTEQGDSAMYLCASSPSTGYEQYFGPGTRLTVT.

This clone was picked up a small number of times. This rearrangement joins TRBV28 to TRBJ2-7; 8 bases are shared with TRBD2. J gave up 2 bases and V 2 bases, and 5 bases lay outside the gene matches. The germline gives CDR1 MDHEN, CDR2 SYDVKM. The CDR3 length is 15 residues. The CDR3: CASSLIRGGAYEQYF. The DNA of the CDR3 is TGTGCCAGCAGTTTAATACGGGGGGGGGCCTACGAGCAGTACTTC.

The CDR3: CATSRDLGRGTEAFF. In nucleotides, the CDR3 is TGTGCCACCAGCAGAGATCTGGGCAGGGGCACTGAAGCTTTCTTT. V gene TRBV15 combines with J gene TRBJ1-1; a possible D gene is TRBD1 (6 bases). V lost 0 bases and J 4 bases, leaving 12 bases between the germline ends. Germline values: CDR1 LNHNV, CDR2 YYDKDF (reference sequence). CDR3 length equals 15 residues. The full variable domain, with the rest looked up from reference TRBV15 and TRBJ1-1, is DAMVIQNPRYQVTQFGKPVTLSCSQTLNHNVMYWYQQKSSQAPKLLFHYYDKDFNNEADTPDNFQSRRPNTSFCFLDIRSPGLGDTAMYLCATSRDLGRGTEAFFGQGTRLTVV.

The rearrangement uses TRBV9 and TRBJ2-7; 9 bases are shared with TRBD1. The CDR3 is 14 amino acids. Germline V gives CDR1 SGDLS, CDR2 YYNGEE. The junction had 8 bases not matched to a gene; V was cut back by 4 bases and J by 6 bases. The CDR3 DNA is TGTGCCAGCAGCATATTGGGACAGGGCGGCGAGCAGTACTTC. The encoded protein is CASSILGQGGEQYF.

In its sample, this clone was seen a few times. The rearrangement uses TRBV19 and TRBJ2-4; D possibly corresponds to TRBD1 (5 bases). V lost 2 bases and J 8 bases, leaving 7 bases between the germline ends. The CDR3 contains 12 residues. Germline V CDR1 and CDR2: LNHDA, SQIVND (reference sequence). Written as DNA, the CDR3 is TGTGCCAGTAGTATACCAGGGTACATTCAGTACTTC. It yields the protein CASSIPGYIQYF.

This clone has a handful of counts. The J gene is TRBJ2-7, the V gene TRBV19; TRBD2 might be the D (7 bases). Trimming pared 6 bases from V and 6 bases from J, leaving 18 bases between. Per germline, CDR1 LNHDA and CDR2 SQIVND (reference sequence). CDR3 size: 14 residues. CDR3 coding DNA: TGTGCCAGTAGGGACATCGGGGGGCGCGCCGAGCAGTACTTC. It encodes CASRDIGGRAEQYF.

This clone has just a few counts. This chain's CDR3 is CASSQWTVSPLHF. The CDR3 nucleotides read TGCGCCAGCAGCCAATGGACAGTCTCACCCCTCCACTTT. The chain couples TRBV4-1 to TRBJ1-6, with a weak D call TRBD1 (6 bases). The germline V gene encodes CDR1 MGHRA and CDR2 YSYEKL. This CDR3 comprises 13 residues. The germline V and J ends were trimmed by 2 bases and 10 bases, with 9 bases remaining between them.

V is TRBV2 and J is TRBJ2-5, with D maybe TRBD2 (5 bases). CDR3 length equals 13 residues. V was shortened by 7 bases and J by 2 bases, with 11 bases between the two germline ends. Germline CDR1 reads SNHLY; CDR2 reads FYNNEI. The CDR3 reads CASNEDSQETQYF. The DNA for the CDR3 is TGTGCCAGCAATGAGGACTCTCAAGAGACCCAGTACTTC.

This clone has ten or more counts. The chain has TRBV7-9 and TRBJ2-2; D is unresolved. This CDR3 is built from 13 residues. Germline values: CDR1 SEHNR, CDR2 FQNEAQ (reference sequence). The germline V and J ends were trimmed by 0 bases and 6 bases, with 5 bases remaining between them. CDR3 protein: CASSLASAGELFF. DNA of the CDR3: TGTGCCAGCAGCTTAGCTAGTGCCGGGGAGCTGTTTTTT.

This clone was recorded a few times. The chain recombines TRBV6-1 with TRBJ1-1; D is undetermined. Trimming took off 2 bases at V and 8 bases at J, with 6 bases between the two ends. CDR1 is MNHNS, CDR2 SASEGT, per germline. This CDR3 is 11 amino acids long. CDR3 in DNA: TGTGCCAGCAGTGAAAGCAGGGAAGCTTTCTTT. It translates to CASSESREAFF.

CDR3 sequence: CASSLGRLETQYF. The CDR3 DNA reads as TGTGCCAGCAGCTTGGGCAGATTGGAGACCCAGTACTTC. The chain is built from TRBV5-4 and TRBJ2-5; D unresolved. The germline V gene has CDR1 SGHNT and CDR2 YYREEE (reference sequence). Between the trimmed V and J ends, which lost 0 bases and 5 bases, there was a span of 8 bases. There are 13 residues in the CDR3.

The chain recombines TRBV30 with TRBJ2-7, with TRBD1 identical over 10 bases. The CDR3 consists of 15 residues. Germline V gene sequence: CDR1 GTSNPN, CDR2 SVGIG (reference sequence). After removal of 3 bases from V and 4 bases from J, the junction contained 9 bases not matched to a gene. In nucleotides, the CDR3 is TGTGCCTGGAGCGAGGGACAGGGGCCTGCGTACGAGCAGTACTTC. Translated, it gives CAWSEGQGPAYEQYF.

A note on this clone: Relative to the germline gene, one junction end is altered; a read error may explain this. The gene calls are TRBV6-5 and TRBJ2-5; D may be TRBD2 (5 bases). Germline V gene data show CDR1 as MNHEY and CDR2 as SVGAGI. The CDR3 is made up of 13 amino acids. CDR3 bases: TGTGCCACCAGTCGTGGAGGTGTCGAGACCCAGTACTTC. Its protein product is CATSRGGVETQYF.

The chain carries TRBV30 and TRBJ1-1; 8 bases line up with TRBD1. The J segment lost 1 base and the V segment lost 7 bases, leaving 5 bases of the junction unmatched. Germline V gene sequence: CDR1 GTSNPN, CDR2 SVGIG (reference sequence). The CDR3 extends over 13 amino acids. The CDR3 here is CASETGANTEAFF. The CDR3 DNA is TGTGCCTCCGAGACAGGGGCGAACACTGAAGCTTTCTTT.

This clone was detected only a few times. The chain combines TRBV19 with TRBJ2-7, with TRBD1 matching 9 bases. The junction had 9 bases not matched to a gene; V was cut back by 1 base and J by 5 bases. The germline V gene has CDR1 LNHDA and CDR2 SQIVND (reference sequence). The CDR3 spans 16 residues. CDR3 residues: CASSIVGGQGVNEQYF. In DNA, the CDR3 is TGTGCCAGTAGTATAGTTGGGGGACAGGGAGTAAACGAGCAGTACTTC. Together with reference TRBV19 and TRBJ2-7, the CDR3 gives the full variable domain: DGGITQSPKYLFRKEGQNVTLSCEQNLNHDAMYWYRQDPGQGLRLIYYSQIVNDFQKGDIAEGYSVSREKKESFPLTVTSAQKNPTAFYLCASSIVGGQGVNEQYFGPGTRLTVT.

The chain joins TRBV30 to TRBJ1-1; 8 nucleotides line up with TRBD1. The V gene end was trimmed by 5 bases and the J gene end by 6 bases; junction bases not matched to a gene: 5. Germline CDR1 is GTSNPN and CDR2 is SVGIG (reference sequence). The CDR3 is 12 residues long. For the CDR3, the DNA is TGTGCCTGGGACAGGGGATTGGCTGAAGCTTTCTTT. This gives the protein CAWDRGLAEAFF.

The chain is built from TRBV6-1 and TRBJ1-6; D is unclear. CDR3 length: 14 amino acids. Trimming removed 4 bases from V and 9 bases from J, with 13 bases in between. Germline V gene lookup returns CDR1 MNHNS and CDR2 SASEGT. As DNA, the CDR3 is TGTGCCAGCAGTGCCGTAGGAGCGGTTTCACCCCTCCACTTT. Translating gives CASSAVGAVSPLHF.

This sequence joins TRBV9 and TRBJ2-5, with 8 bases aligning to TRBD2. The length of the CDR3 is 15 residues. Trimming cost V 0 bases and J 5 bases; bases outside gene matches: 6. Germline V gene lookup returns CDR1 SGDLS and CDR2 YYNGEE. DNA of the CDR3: TGTGCCAGCAGCGTAGCTACGGCGGGGGGCGAGACCCAGTACTTC. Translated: CASSVATAGGETQYF.